This T cell receptor beta chain was identified in a study of blood T cells in healthy people across ages. Study-wide points: Unknown donor CMV status possibly confounded expanded clonotype changes. Diversity was higher, and naive CD4+ cells more numerous, in long-lived donors than in aged donors. Unsorted PBMCs prevented conclusive naive versus antigen-experienced comparison.

V lost 6 bases to trimming and J lost 5 bases, with 13 bases between them. The CDR3 contains 14 residues. The V gene's germline CDR1 is MNHNY and CDR2 SVGAGI (reference sequence). This clonotype was recorded at least ten times. Antigen specificity is unknown. The authors ran a second PCR of 7 to 11 cycles using a sample-barcoded 5' primer and a J-beta primer mix. TCRdb analysed the 5' RACE reads with MiXCR anew, one entry per CDR3 protein. The table has about 670,000 distinct CDR3 sequences, about 50% seen once. The sequence was obtained from a woman older than 75 in good health. The sequencing input was blood. The rearrangement links TRBV6-6 to TRBJ2-2; D ambiguous. As DNA, the CDR3 is TGTGCCAGCAGCCCCTCGGTCGGGACCGGGGAGCTGTTTTTT. It is translated as CASSPSVGTGELFF.